The 23 T cell receptor beta chains given below trace back to one sample, sequenced in a study of Ad26.COV2.S vaccination and SARS-CoV-2 variants listed by TCRdb under 2021. Library preparation used the immunoSEQ multiplex PCR assay. Not all clones reach the TCRdb copy of this immuneACCESS table, which keeps in-frame sequences only. Checked studies attribute under half of the gap to unresolved V genes and leave the rest unexplained. This sample has 300,000 to 400,000 clones in its table, and around 90% of those were observed once. The ten largest clones add up to around 4% of the sample. The sample's time point label, in plain terms: individuals recovered from natural SARS-CoV-2 infection. This specimen consisted of peripheral blood, obtained after recovery from COVID-19. The source is a human donor who had recovered from COVID-19.

The sample holds one count of this clone. The chain links TRBV20-1 to TRBJ1-2, with TRBD1 as a possible D gene (6 bases). The germline CDR1 and CDR2 sequences are DFQATT and SNEGSKA (reference sequence). With 3 bases removed from V and 9 bases from J, the gap between germline ends came to 20 bases. CDR3 size: 14 residues. The CDR3 loop reads CSASNRAGVRSYTF. The CDR3 nucleotides read TGCAGTGCTAGTAATCGGGCAGGGGTCAGGAGCTACACCTTC.

CDR3 in DNA: TGTGCCAGCAGTGAAGATCCCAACAGGGGTCGTGAAAAACTGTTTTTT. Its translation is CASSEDPNRGREKLFF. The chain has TRBV6-1 and TRBJ1-4, with TRBD1 matching over 7 bases. V lost 1 base and J lost 7; bases outside the gene matches: 9. Germline CDR1 and CDR2: MNHNS and SASEGT. The CDR3 length is 16 residues.

The chain carries TRBV14 and TRBJ1-2; D is ambiguous. The V end was cut by 1 base, the J end by 0 bases, with 6 bases between. From germline, CDR1 is SGHDN and CDR2 FVKESK. The CDR3 has 14 amino acids. The CDR3, as DNA: TGTGCCAGCAGCCAAGCTAGGGCTAACTATGGCTACACCTTC. As protein: CASSQARANYGYTF.

The count of this clone is one. The genes are TRBV5-8 and TRBJ1-1; D is uncertain. Trimming cost V 2 bases and J 14 bases, with 19 bases left between them. Germline-derived CDR1 and CDR2 are SGHTS and YDEGEE. The CDR3 runs to 13 residues. The CDR3: CASSFSPKDGLFF. The DNA for the CDR3 is TGTGCCAGCAGCTTTTCCCCTAAGGACGGGTTGTTCTTT.

This clone was seen once. The CDR3 nucleotides are TGTGCCAGCAGCCGATCCCGGGACAGGATGGGAAACACTGAAGCTTTCTTT. Translated, it gives CASSRSRDRMGNTEAFF. The chain has TRBV7-8 and TRBJ1-1, with TRBD1 identical over 8 bases. This CDR3 is 17 amino acids long. With V trimmed by 5 bases and J by 2 bases, 13 bases remained unmatched. Germline V lookup: CDR1 SGHVS, CDR2 FQNEAQ.

About this clone itself: The sample holds other DNA sequences that translate to the same CDR3. The chain couples TRBV28 to TRBJ1-2; D is undetermined. CDR3 length: 13 residues. The V end lost 6 bases, the J end lost 0 bases, and 8 bases lay between the germline ends. CDR1 is MDHEN and CDR2 is SYDVKM in the germline V gene. CDR3 sequence: CASRDGTNYGYTF. The CDR3 DNA reads TGTGCCAGCAGGGACGGAACTAACTATGGCTACACCTTC.

The rearrangement uses TRBV11-2 and TRBJ1-1; 9 bases are shared with TRBD1. CDR1 is SGHAT and CDR2 is FQNNGV in the germline V gene. The CDR3 is made up of 14 amino acids. After removal of 6 bases from V and 11 bases from J, the junction contained 13 bases not matched to a gene. DNA for the CDR3: TGTGCCAGCAGTCCCGGGACAGGGCGTCGGTCGGCTTTCTTT. Protein: CASSPGTGRRSAFF.

Only a few counts were recorded for this clone. Distinct nucleotide sequences in the sample also encode this CDR3. The genes are TRBV2 and TRBJ2-7; TRBD1 is a possible D gene (6 bases). Germline CDR1 and CDR2: SNHLY and FYNNEI. V was trimmed by 7 bases and J by 2 bases, leaving 9 bases between them. The CDR3 extends over 12 amino acids. The CDR3 nucleotides are TGTGCCAGCACGGACAGTACCTACGAGCAGTACTTC. Its translation: CASTDSTYEQYF.

The chain employs TRBV19 and TRBJ1-5; TRBD1 matches at 7 bases. In germline, CDR1 is LNHDA, CDR2 SQIVND (reference sequence). V gave up 5 bases and J gave up 5 bases; unmatched junction bases: 6. This CDR3 spans 14 amino acids. The DNA for the CDR3 is TGTGCCAGTAGTCCGATGACAGGGCATCAGCCCCAGCATTTT. It specifies CASSPMTGHQPQHF.

The chain combines TRBV7-2 with TRBJ1-2; D may be TRBD1 (6 bases). V shed 2 bases and J shed 8 bases, with 12 bases lying between them. This CDR3 comprises 13 residues. Germline values: CDR1 SGHTA, CDR2 FQGNSA. Written as DNA, the CDR3 is TGTGCCAGCAGCTTATTGCATCAGGGGGGCTACACCTTC. It yields the protein CASSLLHQGGYTF.

The J gene is TRBJ1-5, the V gene TRBV18; D is unclear. This CDR3 is 14 amino acids long. Per the germline V gene, CDR1 is KGHSH and CDR2 is LQKENI. Deletions cut 6 bases from V and 5 bases from J, with 14 bases between. CDR3 sequence: CASSFREGYQPQHF. The CDR3 nucleotides are TGTGCCAGCTCTTTCCGGGAGGGCTATCAGCCCCAGCATTTT.

The chain uses TRBV29-1 and TRBJ2-3, with 8 nucleotides matching TRBD2. The CDR3 has 12 residues. Germline values: CDR1 SQVTM, CDR2 ANQGSEA. Trimming took 6 bases from V and 8 from J; bases not matched to a gene: 7. This CDR3 is CSVPLRGGTQYF. CDR3 nucleotides: TGCAGCGTCCCACTACGGGGGGGTACGCAGTATTTT.

The rearrangement joins TRBV29-1 to TRBJ1-2; D not resolved. Trimming removed 6 bases from V and 0 bases from J, with 14 bases in between. Per the germline V gene, CDR1 is SQVTM and CDR2 is ANQGSEA. The CDR3 loop spans 14 amino acids. The CDR3 bases are TGCAGCGTACGAACACGGGATTCTAACTATGGCTACACCTTC. Amino acid sequence: CSVRTRDSNYGYTF.

The chain joins TRBV7-2 to TRBJ2-2; TRBD1 might be the D (6 bases). Trimming left V 5 bases short and J 4 bases short, with 14 bases between. Germline CDR1 and CDR2: SGHTA and FQGNSA. The CDR3 contains 15 residues. DNA of the CDR3: TGTGCCAGCAGCCCTACAGGGAGAAGCACCGGGGAGCTGTTTTTT. The encoded protein is CASSPTGRSTGELFF.

This clone was detected a few times. This rearrangement joins TRBV18 to TRBJ1-5; D is undetermined. The CDR3 contains 14 residues. The germline V gene encodes CDR1 KGHSH and CDR2 LQKENI. Trimming removed 2 bases at V and 6 bases at J, with 11 bases between. CDR3 in amino acids: CASSPASYGQPQHF. Written as DNA, the CDR3 is TGTGCCAGCTCACCAGCGAGTTATGGTCAGCCCCAGCATTTT.

The CDR3 DNA is TGTGCCAGCAGCGATCAGACAGGGTTCCGGTTAGATCAGCCCCAGCATTTT. This gives the protein CASSDQTGFRLDQPQHF. The rearrangement joins TRBV5-6 to TRBJ1-5; TRBD1 aligns across 7 bases. Germline V CDR1 and CDR2: SGHDT, YYEEEE. Trimming cost V 4 bases and J 5 bases; bases outside gene matches: 15. The CDR3 sequence is 17 residues long.

The J gene is TRBJ1-2, the V gene TRBV10-2; D uncertain. The CDR3 runs 15 residues. Per germline, CDR1 WSHSY and CDR2 SAAADI. Trimming left V 7 bases short and J 8 bases short, with 23 bases between. CDR3 protein: CASTEIPTAFFGYTF. CDR3 DNA sequence: TGCGCCAGCACAGAAATACCGACGGCCTTCTTCGGCTACACCTTC.

The V and J genes are TRBV10-3 and TRBJ2-1; 7 bases are shared with TRBD2. V trimming: 4 bases; J trimming: 2 bases; junction bases outside the gene matches: 5. The length of the CDR3 is 15 residues. CDR1 and CDR2 (germline): ENHRY, SYGVKD. The CDR3 sequence is CAISVASGPYNEQFF. CDR3 nucleotides: TGTGCCATCAGTGTGGCTAGCGGACCCTACAATGAGCAGTTCTTC.

The chain links TRBV2 to TRBJ1-2; TRBD1 aligns across 9 bases. CDR3 length equals 17 residues. The germline V gene encodes CDR1 SNHLY and CDR2 FYNNEI. With V trimmed by 0 bases and J by 5 bases, 10 bases remained unmatched. In DNA form, the CDR3 reads TGTGCCAGCAGTGAAGCGGGAAGACAGGGGGACGAGTATGGCTACACCTTC. This sequence encodes CASSEAGRQGDEYGYTF.

The chain employs TRBV7-2 and TRBJ2-7, with a tentative D call TRBD1 (6 bases). V lost 3 bases and J lost 0, with 15 bases in between. Germline lookup yields CDR1 SGHTA and CDR2 FQGNSA. This CDR3 is built from 16 residues. The CDR3 loop is CASSFNSRGDSYEQYF. CDR3 in DNA: TGTGCCAGCAGCTTCAACTCCAGGGGCGACTCCTACGAGCAGTACTTC.

The gene calls are TRBV4-1 and TRBJ1-5; 8 nucleotides line up with TRBD1. Germline V lookup: CDR1 MGHRA, CDR2 YSYEKL. With V trimmed by 0 bases and J by 6 bases, 10 bases remained unmatched. The CDR3 has 17 amino acids. CDR3 DNA sequence: TGCGCCAGCAGCCAAGAGTCTGGACAGGGCTTAAGTCAGCCCCAGCATTTT. Residues: CASSQESGQGLSQPQHF.

The genes are TRBV7-9 and TRBJ1-2, with 10 bases matching TRBD1. V shed 3 bases, J shed 6 bases, and the junction held 4 bases outside the gene matches. This CDR3 region has 14 residues. Per germline, CDR1 SEHNR and CDR2 FQNEAQ (reference sequence). CDR3 nucleotide sequence: TGTGCCAGCAGCTTCCCGACAGGGGGCCATGGCTACACCTTC. It is translated as CASSFPTGGHGYTF.

The chain recombines TRBV5-1 with TRBJ2-1, with TRBD1 matching 9 bases. CDR1 and CDR2 from the germline V gene are SGHRS and YFSETQ. This CDR3 comprises 16 residues. Trimming removed 4 bases from V and 4 bases from J; junction bases left unmatched: 9. The CDR3 spells CASSTGQGLHYNEQFF. The CDR3 DNA reads TGCGCCAGCAGCACGGGACAGGGTCTACATTACAATGAGCAGTTCTTC.